This T cell receptor (beta chain) was recovered during a study of blood T cell repertoires in COVID-19 (dated by TCRdb to the early 2020s). Regarding the study in general: Samples from collaborators originated in the United States, Italy and Spain and spanned both the acute and convalescent phases of COVID-19. The prospective study material was composed of cDNA or gDNA derived from T cells, B-cell-depleted T cells, or PBMCs. Subjects who had been exposed to COVID-19, were actively infected with it, or had recovered from it provided the deeply sampled blood TCRbeta repertoires that made up the dataset. A freely available public database, intended as a resource for researchers studying the immune response to SARS-CoV-2, is where the repertoires were released. The samples were drawn from the first 160 participants of the ongoing ImmuneRACE study and from 1,254 subjects provided by 6 global collaborators. Nearly every sample came with metadata listing a de-identified subject ID, COVID-19 status, age in years and sex. HLA class I and class II types, where available, came from metadata supplied by the sample provider rather than from assay-based typing.

A distance of 12 bases separates the germline ends of V and J, which lose 3 bases and 6 bases respectively. The CDR3 contains 13 residues, cysteine and phenylalanine counted. The kept DNA is CDR3 alone, 39 bases in frame from the first base. Based on the germline V gene, the CDR1 and CDR2 sequences are SGHRS and YFSETQ. TCRbeta CDR3 regions were amplified from genomic DNA using the immunoSEQ Assay, a bias-controlled multiplex PCR. In the paper's pipeline: The number of nucleated cells in each sample was estimated from the amplification of reference gene primers within the assay. To quantify the absolute abundance of each unique TCRbeta CDR3 rearrangement, sequence reads were collapsed and filtered. Productive Simpson clonality was computed per sample as the square root of Simpson's diversity index over productive rearrangements. Sourced from immuneACCESS, this table was stored by TCRdb with only in-frame sequences that have V and J called. A share of the clones is absent; for the studies checked, an unresolved V gene accounts for under half, and the remainder has no known explanation. The V and J calls and clone size come from that table; D and trimming were worked out from the DNA. The sample has roughly 330,000 clones on record, around nine tenths of them singletons. In total, the top ten clones hold roughly 4.1% of the sample.

Collaborating institutions collected whole blood in K2EDTA tubes following their own protocols. For TCRbeta analysis, collaborator samples were shipped as frozen whole blood, as isolated PBMCs, or as DNA extracted from either sample type. As to this clone: What antigen it recognizes has not been identified. No base quality values were provided; no much bigger clone lies one nucleotide off.

The paper's findings and limits, for the study overall: The quantity of clinical and demographic metadata differed by source and by participant and was supplied without curation.

The TCR was taken from a woman aged 50 to 60 with active or convalescent COVID-19. The V and J genes are TRBV5-1 and TRBJ1-2; possibly the D gene is TRBD1, per 6 matching bases. Material: peripheral blood. The CDR3 sequence is CASSSDRNHGYTF. The DNA sequence reads TGCGCCAGCAGCTCCGACAGGAATCATGGCTACACCTTC.